The clone carrying this T cell receptor (beta chain) has a handful of counts. As the sequencing template, cDNA was produced by extracting RNA and reverse transcribing it. Repertoires were generated with immunoSEQ multiplex PCR, while TCRdb's copy carries only in-frame clones and drops some. The sample lists approximately 110,000 clones, about 59% occurring once. The source of the sample is a study of CD8+ T cells in alopecia areata. The treatment: oral pan-JAK inhibitor, 5-10 mg twice daily. Germline lookup yields CDR1 PRHDT and CDR2 FYEKMQ (reference sequence). V lost 5 bases to trimming and J lost 1 base; unmatched junction nucleotides: 3. The CDR3 extends over 14 amino acids.

This receptor was obtained from a human donor with alopecia areata. The specimen was CD8+ T cells sorted from blood, collected at week 24, from a patient treated with tofacitinib. The chain has TRBV13 and TRBJ2-3, with 7 bases fitting TRBD2. The CDR3 loop reads CASSITSGTDTQYF. Written as DNA, the CDR3 is TGTGCCAGCAGCATCACTAGCGGCACAGATACGCAGTATTTT. The full variable domain, with the rest looked up from reference TRBV13 and TRBJ2-3, is AAGVIQSPRHLIKEKRETATLKCYPIPRHDTVYWYQQGPGQDPQFLISFYEKMQSDKGSIPDRFSAQQFSDYHSELNMSSLELGDSALYFCASSITSGTDTQYFGPGTRLTVL.